The T cell receptor (beta chain) described here comes from a study of blood T cell repertoires in COVID-19. This clone has just one count. The CDR3 loop spans 17 amino acids. Trimming removed 1 base from V and 1 base from J; junction bases left unmatched: 6. The germline V gene encodes CDR1 LNHNV and CDR2 YYDKDF (reference sequence). Some clones are missing from TCRdb's copy, which holds only in-frame ones; the method was immunoSEQ multiplex PCR. This table holds fewer than 300,000 clones, 65% to 90% found once. The V and J genes are TRBV15 and TRBJ2-2; 7 nucleotides match TRBD2. Sequenced: PBMCs or T cells enriched from blood (not recorded which). The sequence was obtained from a man between 18 and 29 years old who had recovered from COVID-19. CDR3 in amino acids: CATSRAWASGNTGELFF. The CDR3, as DNA: TGTGCCACCAGCAGAGCCTGGGCTAGCGGGAACACCGGGGAGCTGTTTTTT.